These 5 T cell receptor beta chains were sequenced from one sample in a study of shared clonotypes between healthy human individuals. In the naive CD8 group, cells lacked CD45RO and were positively selected for CCR7, so terminally differentiated effector memory CD45RA+ cells were left out. The data were produced by immunoSEQ multiplex PCR, yet TCRdb's version contains in-frame clones alone and is incomplete. The repertoire holds about 1.9 million clones, just over 90% seen once, with 1.5% to 2% in the top ten. Material: naive CD8+ T cells from PBMCs. The source of these receptors is a man between 18 and 35 years old in good health. Some clones in this sample may be carry-over from other donors' samples.

The chain is built from TRBV9 and TRBJ1-4; tentatively, D is TRBD1 (5 bases). Looked up from germline, CDR1 is SGDLS and CDR2 is YYNGEE. CDR3 length: 15 residues. V was shortened by 6 bases and J by 3 bases, with 15 bases between the two germline ends. The CDR3 DNA reads TGTGCCAGCAACCCCCTGGGGGTACCTAATGAAAAACTGTTTTTT. This encodes CASNPLGVPNEKLFF. Drawing the rest from reference TRBV9 and TRBJ1-4, the complete variable domain is DSGVTQTPKHLITATGQRVTLRCSPRSGDLSVYWYQQSLDQGLQFLIQYYNGEERAKGNILERFSAQQFPDLHSELNLSSLELGDSALYFCASNPLGVPNEKLFFGSGTQLSVL.

The chain carries TRBV14 and TRBJ1-1, with TRBD1 as a possible D gene (6 bases). This CDR3 region has 14 residues. The germline CDR1 and CDR2 sequences are SGHDN and FVKESK. V was shortened by 5 bases and J by 6 bases, with 16 bases between the two germline ends. Written as DNA, the CDR3 is TGTGCCAGCAGCGCCCTCACAGGGAGGGCTGAAGCTTTCTTT. Translated: CASSALTGRAEAFF.

The rearrangement joins TRBV14 to TRBJ2-7, with unresolved D. Trimming stripped 0 bases from V and 3 bases from J, with 9 bases between. The germline V gene encodes CDR1 SGHDN and CDR2 FVKESK. The CDR3 extends over 14 amino acids. CDR3 sequence reads: CASSQDRLYYEQYF. The CDR3 nucleotides read TGTGCCAGCAGCCAAGACCGTCTATACTACGAGCAGTACTTC.

The chain recombines TRBV6-1 with TRBJ2-3, with TRBD1 matching 10 bases. J was trimmed by 4 bases and V by 6 bases; bases with no gene match: 4. The CDR3 contains 14 residues. CDR1 and CDR2 from the germline V gene are MNHNS and SASEGT. DNA of the CDR3: TGTGCCAGCAGCCGGGACAGGGGCCCAGATACGCAGTATTTT. Translated, it gives CASSRDRGPDTQYF.

This chain uses TRBV19 with TRBJ1-1, with a weak D call TRBD1 (5 bases). Trimming removed 6 bases at V and 1 base at J, with 9 bases between. From germline, CDR1 is LNHDA and CDR2 SQIVND (reference sequence). The CDR3 loop spans 13 amino acids. CDR3 nucleotide sequence: TGTGCCAGTAGATACGGGGGGAACACTGAAGCTTTCTTT. Translation gives CASRYGGNTEAFF.